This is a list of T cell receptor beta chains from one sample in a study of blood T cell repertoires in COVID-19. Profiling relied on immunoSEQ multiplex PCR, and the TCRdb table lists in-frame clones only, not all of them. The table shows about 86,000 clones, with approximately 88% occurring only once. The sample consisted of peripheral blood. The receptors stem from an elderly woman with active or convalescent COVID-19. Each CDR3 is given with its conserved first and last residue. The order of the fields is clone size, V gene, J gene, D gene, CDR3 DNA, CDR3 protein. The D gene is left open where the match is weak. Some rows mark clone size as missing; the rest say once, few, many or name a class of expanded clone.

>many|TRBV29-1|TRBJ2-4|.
TGCAGCCTTCGGACAGACTACCCCAAAAACATTCAGTACTTC
CSLRTDYPKNIQYF
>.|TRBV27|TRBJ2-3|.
TGTGCCAGCAGTTCCACAGCAAGAGATACGCAGTATTTT
CASSSTARDTQYF
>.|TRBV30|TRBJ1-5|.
TGTGCCTGGAGTGTTCAGGGGAATCAGCCCCAGCATTTT
CAWSVQGNQPQHF
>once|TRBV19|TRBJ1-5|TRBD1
TGTGCCAGTAGTATCAGGGGGCCGACAGGCAATCAGCCCCAGCATTTT
CASSIRGPTGNQPQHF
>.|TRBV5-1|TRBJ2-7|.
TGCGCCAGCAGAGGGGGACCCCCATCCGAGCAGTACTTC
CASRGGPPSEQYF
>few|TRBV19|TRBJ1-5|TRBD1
TGTGCCAGTAGTACGCAGGGACAGGGTGTACCCCAGCATTTT
CASSTQGQGVPQHF
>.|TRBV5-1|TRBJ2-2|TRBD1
TGCGCCAGCAGCGCAGGGACAGGGACCACCGGGGAGCTGTTTTTT
CASSAGTGTTGELFF
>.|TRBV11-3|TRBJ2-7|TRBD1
TGTGCCAGCAGCTTAGTAGGACAGGTGATCTCCTACGAGCAGTACTTC
CASSLVGQVISYEQYF
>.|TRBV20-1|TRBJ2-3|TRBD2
TGCAGTGCTAGTTATAGCGGGGGGGGCACAGATACGCAGTATTTT
CSASYSGGGTDTQYF
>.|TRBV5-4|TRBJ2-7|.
TGTGCCAGCAGCTCACATGGGACTTACGAGCAGTACTTC
CASSSHGTYEQYF
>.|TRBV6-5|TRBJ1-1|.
TGTGCCAGCAGTTTCTTGCTAGGGAACACTGAAGCTTTCTTT
CASSFLLGNTEAFF
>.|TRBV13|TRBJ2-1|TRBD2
TGTGCCAGCAGCGGGAGGACTAGCGGGTTCAATGAGCAGTTCTTC
CASSGRTSGFNEQFF
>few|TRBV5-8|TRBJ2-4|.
TGTGCCAGCAGTCAGGGGCCGGGGTTCAGCATTCAGTACTTC
CASSQGPGFSIQYF
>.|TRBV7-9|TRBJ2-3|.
TGTGCCAGCCGGGGGAGCACAGATACGCAGTATTTT
CASRGSTDTQYF
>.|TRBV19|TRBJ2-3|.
TGTGCCAGTAGCCGGGACACCTACACAGATACGCAGTATTTT
CASSRDTYTDTQYF
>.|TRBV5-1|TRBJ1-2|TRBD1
TGCGCCAGCAGCCCCGGGACAGGCCCTAAGGGCTACACCTTC
CASSPGTGPKGYTF
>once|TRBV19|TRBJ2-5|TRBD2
TGTGCCAGTAGTATTAGTAGCGGGGGGCCAGAGACCCAGTACTTC
CASSISSGGPETQYF
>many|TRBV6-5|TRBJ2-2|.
TGTGCCAGCAGCCAAGGGAGGAACACCGGGGAGCTGTTTTTT
CASSQGRNTGELFF
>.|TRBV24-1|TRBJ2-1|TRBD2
TGTGCCACCAGTGATTCTGGGAGGGCAAACAATGAGCAGTTCTTC
CATSDSGRANNEQFF
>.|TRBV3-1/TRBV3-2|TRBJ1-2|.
TGTGCCAGCAGCCAAAGGACAATCTATGGCTACACCTTC
CASSQRTIYGYTF
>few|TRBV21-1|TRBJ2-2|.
TGTGCCAGCAGCAAAGGGACAAGATTTAGCGGGGAGCTGTTTTTT
CASSKGTRFSGELFF
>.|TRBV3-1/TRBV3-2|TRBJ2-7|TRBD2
TGTGCCAGCAGCCAAGGTAATAGCGGGACCTACGAGCAGTACTTC
CASSQGNSGTYEQYF
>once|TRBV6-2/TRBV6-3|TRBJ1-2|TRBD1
TGTGCCAGCAGTTATCGTAGACGGACAGGGAAAAGGGAAGGCTACACCTTC
CASSYRRRTGKREGYTF
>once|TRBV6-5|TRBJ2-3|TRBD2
TGTGCCAGCAGTTACCCTAGCGGGGGAGTCAATACGCAGTATTTT
CASSYPSGGVNTQYF
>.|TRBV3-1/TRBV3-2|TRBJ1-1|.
TGTGCCAGCAGCTCTAGAACTGAAGCTTTCTTT
CASSSRTEAFF
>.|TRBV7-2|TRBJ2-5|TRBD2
TGTGCCAGCAGTCTCAGCGGGGTCCAAGAGACCCAGTACTTC
CASSLSGVQETQYF
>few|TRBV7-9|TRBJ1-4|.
TGTGCCAGCAGCACAACGGGGGACGTTGCAACTAATGAAAAACTGTTTTTT
CASSTTGDVATNEKLFF